The rows below give T cell receptor beta chains drawn from one sample of a study of response to subunit inactivated influenza vaccine. TCRdb reanalysed the RT-PCR reads using MiXCR and keeps one entry per CDR3 protein. Here the sample spans about 480,000 distinct CDR3 sequences, less than 30% being singletons. The starting material was CD4+ T cells sorted from PBMCs, obtained about 5 days after vaccination. These receptors all come from a man between 45 and 60 years old who received an inactivated influenza vaccine. CDR3s include the opening cysteine and the closing phenylalanine or tryptophan. D genes are given only for firm matches. Some rows mark clone size as missing; the rest say once, few, many or name a class of expanded clone.

D: .; size: few; J: TRBJ1-2; V: TRBV20-1; CDR3: CSAPRITGSNYGYTF; DNA: TGCAGTGCCCCTAGGATTACAGGGTCTAACTATGGCTACACCTTC
D: .; size: .; J: TRBJ2-3; V: TRBV12-3/TRBV12-4; CDR3: CASSLRQSESTDTQYF; DNA: TGTGCCAGCAGTCTCCGACAATCAGAAAGCACAGATACGCAGTATTTT
D: .; size: .; J: TRBJ2-7; V: TRBV20-1; CDR3: CSARDLGGGSYEQYF; DNA: TGCAGTGCTAGAGATTTAGGGGGAGGGTCCTACGAGCAGTACTTC
D: TRBD2; size: .; J: TRBJ2-7; V: TRBV7-2; CDR3: CASSVSGTSVSYEQYF; DNA: TGTGCCAGCAGCGTATCCGGGACTAGCGTTTCCTACGAGCAGTACTTC
D: TRBD1; size: few; J: TRBJ2-4; V: TRBV20-1; CDR3: CSVDGQGGVGIQYF; DNA: TGCAGTGTTGACGGACAGGGCGGGGTCGGCATTCAGTACTTC
D: TRBD2; size: .; J: TRBJ2-1; V: TRBV3-1; CDR3: CASSQVLAGREQFF; DNA: TGTGCCAGCAGCCAAGTACTAGCGGGTAGGGAGCAGTTCTTC
D: TRBD1; size: once; J: TRBJ2-1; V: TRBV20-1; CDR3: CSAGTRPRDSTNNEQFF; DNA: TGCAGTGCTGGGACCAGACCTCGGGACAGCACCAACAATGAGCAGTTCTTC
D: .; size: .; J: TRBJ2-5; V: TRBV6-1; CDR3: CASVGTLSRETQYF; DNA: TGTGCCAGCGTCGGGACCCTTAGCAGAGAGACCCAGTACTTC
D: .; size: medium-sized; J: TRBJ2-5; V: TRBV10-3; CDR3: CAISTSEETQYF; DNA: TGTGCCATCAGCACTAGTGAGGAGACCCAGTACTTC
D: .; size: many; J: TRBJ2-5; V: TRBV12-3/TRBV12-4; CDR3: CASSTEETQYF; DNA: TGTGCCAGCAGCACAGAAGAGACCCAGTACTTC
D: .; size: .; J: TRBJ2-7; V: TRBV25-1; CDR3: CASSEYSRREQYF; DNA: TGTGCCAGCAGTGAATACTCAAGAAGAGAGCAGTACTTC
D: .; size: few; J: TRBJ1-1; V: TRBV10-3; CDR3: CAISEPRNTEAFF; DNA: TGTGCCATCAGTGAGCCGAGGAACACTGAAGCTTTCTTT